This record concerns one T cell receptor (beta chain) sequence. CDR3 length equals 14 residues. CDR1 MNHEY and CDR2 SVGEGT come from the germline V gene. With 5 bases removed from V and 1 base from J, the gap between germline ends came to 12 bases. The data are from a study of T cell responses to AZD1222 COVID-19 vaccine. Researchers grouped second doses given at about 4 or about 12 weeks into one pool. Here immunoSEQ multiplex PCR was the method, and the copy in TCRdb shows in-frame clones only, minus some. The table records about 130,000 clones, 92% of them present only once. The sequencing used peripheral blood, collected 28 days after the second AZD1222 dose. This chain uses TRBV6-2 or TRBV6-3 with TRBJ2-7; tentatively, D is TRBD1 (6 bases). The receptor comes from an adult who received the AZD1222 COVID-19 vaccine. The CDR3 sequence is CASSPPGQSYEQYF. The CDR3 nucleotides are TGTGCCAGCAGTCCCCCGGGACAATCCTACGAGCAGTACTTC.